This TCR beta chain was profiled in a study of early T cells in non-severe SARS-CoV-2 infection. Study background: Sequencing used unsorted whole-blood bulk RNA, so chains lack pairing.

This clonotype was recorded a few times. Its antigen is still unknown. Germline V CDR1 and CDR2: SGDLS, YYNGEE. The germline V and J ends were trimmed by 0 bases and 0 bases, with 10 bases remaining between them. The CDR3 is made up of 16 amino acids. Researchers attached unique molecular identifiers to individual cDNA molecules. One entry per CDR3 protein, called by TCRdb with MiXCR from the 5' RACE reads. The sample lists about 60,000 distinct CDR3 sequences; roughly a tenth were seen once. General study findings and limits: VDJdb matches were skewed toward anti-spike CD8 T cell responses.

The receptor's source is an adult who was a healthcare worker with PCR-confirmed SARS-CoV-2 infection or an uninfected control (not recorded which). The rearrangement uses TRBV9 and TRBJ2-1; D may match TRBD1 or TRBD2 (5 bases each). The sequenced material came from whole blood. CDR3 region: CASSVAGHSSYNEQFF. As DNA, the CDR3 is TGTGCCAGCAGCGTAGCGGGGCATAGCTCCTACAATGAGCAGTTCTTC.